This TCR beta chain was sequenced for a study of cytomegalovirus exposure and HLA in healthy donors. Study results and caveats: The authors later linked a missense DCLRE1C variant to TCR beta V- and J-gene trimming. Productive rates of about 87% or about 30% were seen for most TCR beta V segments in an earlier analysis.

Remarks on this clone: What it binds is not known.

At collection, donors were nominally healthy, but unrecorded immune exposures were probable. Primers included in the PCR were 60 Vbeta and 13 Jbeta primers. Sequenced by immunoSEQ multiplex PCR; TCRdb stores in-frame clones only, minus some. Of about 94,000 clones listed, around 82% were seen once; the top ten hold around 0.74%. The V gene lost 3 bases and the J gene lost 2 bases, with 11 bases spanning the gap. CDR3 length: 15 amino acids. The germline gives CDR1 ENHRY, CDR2 SYGVKD. The sequencing input was PBMCs. The clonotype comes from a woman aged 55-69 years in good health and CMV-seronegative. The V and J genes are TRBV10-3 and TRBJ1-3; no definite D call. CDR3 loop: CAISERIGAGNTIYF. CDR3 sequence (DNA): TGTGCCATCAGTGAACGGATCGGGGCTGGAAACACCATATATTTT.